This T cell receptor (beta chain) originates from a study of beta chain features in type 1 diabetes. Study-level points and caveats: VDJ junctions in type 1 diabetes patients carried more deletions and fewer insertions. There was a moderate but significant shortening of TCRB CDR3s in all four CD4+ subsets of Type 1 diabetes patients.

V was clipped by 1 base and J by 3 bases; unmatched bases: 6. The CDR3 has 15 amino acids. Germline CDR1 reads SGHRS; CDR2 reads YFSETQ. What was sequenced were expressed TCRB transcripts, since all of the isolated RNA had been reverse transcribed. Here immunoSEQ multiplex PCR was the method, and the copy in TCRdb shows in-frame clones only, minus some. Of fewer than 200,000 clones listed, 10% are singletons. There are a few counts of this clone. The antigen is unknown. The origin of this receptor is a man under 40 with type 1 diabetes. The material sequenced was central memory CD4+ T cells from blood. The rearrangement uses TRBV5-1 and TRBJ2-5; 7 bases are a match to TRBD2. The CDR3 protein is CASSLTGTTEETQYF. The CDR3 coding sequence is TGCGCCAGCAGCTTGACCGGGACTACCGAAGAGACCCAGTACTTC.